One and the same sample provided the 27 T cell receptor beta chains below, sequenced in a study of T cell clonality in common variable immunodeficiency. Profiling relied on immunoSEQ multiplex PCR, and the TCRdb table lists in-frame clones only, not all of them. The sample was found to contain about 42,000 clones, and every one recurs. For these receptors, no antigen is known. Study findings and constraints: Common variable immunodeficiency TCR beta sequences reportedly had fewer deletions and N-nucleotide insertions.

Sequencing used peripheral blood mononuclear cells. These receptors were obtained from a human donor with common variable immunodeficiency.

This clone appeared many times. The read halts 3 residues ahead of the CDR3 end, with the missing end drawn from the germline J gene. The chain recombines TRBV19 with TRBJ2-3; D ambiguous. This CDR3 has 11 residues. Germline V CDR1 and CDR2: LNHDA, SQIVND (reference sequence). V lost 7 bases and J lost 6, with 8 bases in between. The CDR3 region is CASTFGDTQYF. The sequenced CDR3 bases are TGTGCCAGTACATTTGGCGATACG.

This clone was detected a few times. The CDR3 goes on 3 residues after the read ends, and that part is filled in from the germline J gene. This sequence joins TRBV6-2 or TRBV6-3 and TRBJ2-5; TRBD2 aligns across 7 bases. Looked up from germline, CDR1 is MNHEY and CDR2 is SVGEGT. The CDR3 consists of 15 residues. The junction had 9 bases not matched to a gene; V was cut back by 6 bases and J by 2 bases. The CDR3 sequence: CASSPGGVGQETQYF. CDR3 bases read: TGTGCCAGCAGCCCGGGGGGAGTCGGACAAGAGACC.

About this clone itself: The read comes to an end 3 residues before the CDR3 does, leaving the germline J gene to fill in the end. The genes are TRBV6-2 or TRBV6-3 and TRBJ1-5; the D gene is possibly TRBD1 (6 bases). Per the germline V gene, CDR1 is MNHEY and CDR2 is SVGEGT. V shed 5 bases and J shed 5 bases, with 13 bases lying between them. The CDR3 length is 14 residues. CDR3 in amino acids: CASSPQGRDQPQHF. The CDR3 DNA, read in part, is TGTGCCAGCAGTCCTCAGGGGAGGGATCAGCCC.

On this clone itself: The read ends 3 residues early relative to the CDR3; the germline J gene fills the gap. J is TRBJ1-5 and V is TRBV11-2; weak D call: TRBD1 (6 bases). Germline V gene sequence: CDR1 SGHAT, CDR2 FQNNGV. The length of the CDR3 is 15 residues. Deletions cut 1 base from V and 2 bases from J, with 9 bases between. The covered CDR3 bases are TGTGCCAGCAGCTTAGTGGCAGGGGGCAATCAGCCC. This translates into CASSLVAGGNQP. The full CDR3 protein is CASSLVAGGNQPQHF.

Ten or more counts support this clone. The read is 3 residues too short to cover the CDR3 end, so that end is filled in from the germline J gene. V is TRBV20-1 and J is TRBJ2-5; D gene unclear. V shed 1 base and J shed 5 bases, with 8 bases lying between them. The CDR3 has 12 residues. Germline loops: CDR1 DFQATT, CDR2 SNEGSKA (reference sequence). The CDR3 loop is CSARGSRETQYF. The CDR3 DNA, read in part, is TGCAGTGCTAGAGGCTCCAGGGAGACC.

In this sample, this clone turned up a few times. The CDR3 end lies 3 residues beyond the end of the read and is filled in from the germline J gene. V gene TRBV19 combines with J gene TRBJ1-5, with 8 bases identical to TRBD1. Losses at the gene ends were 3 bases for V and 5 bases for J; bases not matched to a gene: 9. This CDR3 is built from 16 residues. Looked up from germline, CDR1 is LNHDA and CDR2 is SQIVND (reference sequence). The CDR3 is CASSMGRGLLDQPQHF. The sequenced CDR3 bases are TGTGCCAGTAGTATGGGCAGGGGGCTTCTTGATCAGCCC.

Worth noting for this clone: Read data end 3 residues before the CDR3 end; the end is taken from the germline J gene. The chain has TRBV7-8 and TRBJ2-1; 9 nucleotides agree with TRBD2. The CDR3 has 16 amino acids. Unmatched junction bases numbered 10, after V lost 6 bases and J lost 4 bases. Germline loops: CDR1 SGHVS, CDR2 FQNEAQ. The CDR3 loop reads CASRNPGTSWYNEQFF. Incomplete CDR3 DNA: TGTGCCAGCAGGAACCCCGGGACTAGCTGGTACAATGAG.

Note on this clone: The read gets to within 3 residues of the CDR3 end, and the germline J gene fills in the rest. The chain is built from TRBV6-2 or TRBV6-3 and TRBJ2-7, with 9 bases matching TRBD1. The CDR3 is made up of 15 amino acids. Germline lookup yields CDR1 MNHEY and CDR2 SVGEGT. V trimming: 5 bases; J trimming: 5 bases; junction bases outside the gene matches: 10. CDR3 bases read: TGTGCCAGCAGTAACCGGGACAGGGTAAGCCACGAG. This codes for CASSNRDRVSHE. The full-length CDR3 reads as CASSNRDRVSHEQYF.

There are a few counts of this clone. With the read ending 3 residues before the CDR3 end, the germline J gene is used to fill in that end. V gene TRBV5-1 combines with J gene TRBJ2-3; 7 nucleotides agree with TRBD2. The V segment lost 3 bases and the J segment 4 bases; nucleotides outside the gene matches: 8. The germline V gene encodes CDR1 SGHRS and CDR2 YFSETQ. The CDR3 totals 15 residues. The CDR3 protein is CASSSGGGISDTQYF. The part of the CDR3 DNA that was read is TGCGCCAGCAGCTCTGGCGGGGGTATCTCAGATACG.

In the case of this clone: The observed sequence ends 3 residues before the CDR3 terminus, with the missing tail filled in from the germline J gene. V is TRBV19 and J is TRBJ2-1; 14 bases map to TRBD2. Per the germline V gene, CDR1 is LNHDA and CDR2 is SQIVND (reference sequence). The ends lost 5 bases at V and 9 bases at J; junction bases unmatched: 6. This CDR3 comprises 15 residues. The DNA read from the CDR3 is TGTGCCAGTAGTCTTCGACTAGCGGGAGGGAGTGAG. Translated: CASSLRLAGGSE. The whole CDR3 region reads CASSLRLAGGSEQFF.

This clone was recorded at least ten times. The read halts 3 residues ahead of the CDR3 end, with the missing end drawn from the germline J gene. This chain joins TRBV6-2 or TRBV6-3 and TRBJ2-6, with 7 bases identical to TRBD2. Germline loops: CDR1 MNHEY, CDR2 SVGEGT. The CDR3 has 16 residues. Trimming took 2 bases from V and 0 from J; bases not matched to a gene: 1. CDR3 bases read: TGTGCCAGCAGTTACACGGGGGGCTCTGGGGCCAACGTC. It codes for CASSYTGGSGANV. The full CDR3 protein is CASSYTGGSGANVLTF.

This clone was observed at least ten times. The read is 3 residues too short to cover the CDR3 end, so that end is filled in from the germline J gene. The rearrangement joins TRBV5-1 to TRBJ2-3, with D possibly being TRBD1 (6 bases). CDR3 size: 14 residues. CDR1 SGHRS and CDR2 YFSETQ come from the germline V gene. V was cut by 0 bases and J by 2 bases, with 7 bases left in between. The CDR3 loop reads CASSLDRDTDTQYF. The part of the CDR3 DNA that was read is TGCGCCAGCAGCTTGGACAGGGACACAGATACG.

In this sample, this clone turned up many times. The CDR3 is cut off 3 residues early in the read; its end comes from the germline J gene. This chain uses TRBV29-1 with TRBJ2-5; 12 bases agree with TRBD2. Germline V gives CDR1 SQVTM, CDR2 ANQGSEA. This CDR3 has 14 residues. Germline trimming cut 8 bases from V and 3 bases from J; bases unmatched to any gene: 7. The sequenced CDR3 bases are TGCAGCCCTCTCAGACTAGCGGGAGAAGAGACC. Translation: CSPLRLAGEET. The entire CDR3 reads CSPLRLAGEETQYF.

In this sample, this clone turned up many times. The CDR3 is cut off 3 residues early in the read; its end comes from the germline J gene. This chain uses TRBV19 with TRBJ2-3, with 10 nucleotides matching TRBD2. Germline V gene lookup returns CDR1 LNHDA and CDR2 SQIVND (reference sequence). The CDR3 extends over 17 amino acids. The junction had 5 bases not matched to a gene; V was cut back by 2 bases and J by 0 bases. The DNA read from the CDR3 is TGTGCCAGTAGTATATGGGCGACTAGCGGGAGCACAGATACG. Encoded protein: CASSIWATSGSTDT. The whole CDR3 sequence reads CASSIWATSGSTDTQYF.

As for this clone: Mismatch with germline at one junction end may stem from a read error. The CDR3 is cut off 3 residues early in the read; its end comes from the germline J gene. V usage is TRBV7-9 and J usage is TRBJ2-7; D is undetermined. Germline CDR1 reads SEHNR; CDR2 reads FQNEAQ (reference sequence). CDR3 length equals 12 residues. The CDR3: CSSSLDSYEQYF. CDR3 bases read: TGTTCCAGCAGCTTAGACTCTTACGAG.

This clone was seen more than once but under ten times. The read ends 3 residues shy of where the CDR3 ends; the end is completed using the germline J gene. The chain recombines TRBV30 with TRBJ2-7, with D possibly TRBD1 on 5 matching bases. V dropped 4 bases and J dropped 3 bases, with 19 bases sitting between them. Germline V lookup: CDR1 GTSNPN, CDR2 SVGIG (reference sequence). The CDR3 extends over 15 amino acids. The CDR3 reads CAWNGPARTGYEQYF. CDR3 DNA (partial): TGTGCCTGGAACGGGCCGGCTAGAACAGGCTACGAG.

This clone was observed at least ten times. Read coverage stops 3 residues before the CDR3 terminus; the germline J gene supplies the remainder. V is TRBV18 and J is TRBJ2-1; D perhaps matches TRBD2 (7 bases). The CDR3 runs 13 residues. Germline V CDR1 and CDR2: KGHSH, LQKENI. V lost 3 bases, J lost 8 bases, and 11 bases lay in between. The chain's CDR3 is CASSPPGGDEQFF. CDR3 bases read: TGTGCCAGCTCACCCCCGGGGGGCGATGAG.

Comments on this clone: The read finishes 3 residues shy of the CDR3 end, and the germline J gene is used to complete it. The chain is built from TRBV30 and TRBJ2-7, with 9 bases that match TRBD1. The V gene's germline CDR1 is GTSNPN and CDR2 SVGIG (reference sequence). The J segment lost 3 bases and the V segment lost 1 base, leaving 4 bases of the junction unmatched. This CDR3 spans 14 amino acids. CDR3 bases read: TGTGCCTGGAGTGCGGAGACAGGGGGCTACGAG. This codes for CAWSAETGGYE. The full CDR3 sequence reads CAWSAETGGYEQYF.

This clone was seen only a few times. From the germline J gene comes the end of the CDR3, since the read stops 3 residues before it. This same CDR3 is encoded by further DNA sequences in the sample. The chain recombines TRBV19 with TRBJ2-1; TRBD2 aligns across 9 bases. With V trimmed by 8 bases and J by 1 base, 3 bases remained unmatched. The germline V gene encodes CDR1 LNHDA and CDR2 SQIVND (reference sequence). The CDR3 is 14 amino acids. CDR3 DNA, as far as it was read: TGTGCCAGTGGCGGGGGGGGTTCCTACAATGAG. This codes for CASGGGGSYNE. The complete CDR3 reads CASGGGGSYNEQFF. Variable domain in full (rest from reference TRBV19 and TRBJ2-1): DGGITQSPKYLFRKEGQNVTLSCEQNLNHDAMYWYRQDPGQGLRLIYYSQIVNDFQKGDIAEGYSVSREKKESFPLTVTSAQKNPTAFYLCASGGGGSYNEQFFGPGTRLTVL.

This clone was seen ten or more times. The read ends 3 residues early relative to the CDR3; the germline J gene fills the gap. This chain joins TRBV18 and TRBJ2-3; 10 bases are shared with TRBD2. This CDR3 contains 16 residues. The trim removed 6 bases at V and 3 bases at J, leaving 9 bases unmatched. Germline V gives CDR1 KGHSH, CDR2 LQKENI. The CDR3 region is CASSGSSGGVTDTQYF. The sequenced CDR3 bases are TGTGCCAGCTCGGGCTCTAGCGGGGGAGTAACAGATACG.

This clone showed up just a few times. The read finishes 3 residues shy of the CDR3 end, and the germline J gene is used to complete it. J is TRBJ2-7 and V is TRBV19, with D possibly TRBD1 on 6 matching bases. Germline assignment: CDR1 LNHDA and CDR2 SQIVND (reference sequence). The V end lost 5 bases, the J end lost 6 bases, and 11 bases lay between the germline ends. The length of the CDR3 is 12 residues. The CDR3 here is CASSLSQGEQYF. The covered CDR3 bases are TGTGCCAGTAGTTTATCACAGGGCGAG. Based on the CDR3 plus reference TRBV19 and TRBJ2-7, the full variable domain is DGGITQSPKYLFRKEGQNVTLSCEQNLNHDAMYWYRQDPGQGLRLIYYSQIVNDFQKGDIAEGYSVSREKKESFPLTVTSAQKNPTAFYLCASSLSQGEQYFGPGTRLTVT.

Of note for this clone: The read is 3 residues too short to cover the CDR3 end, so that end is filled in from the germline J gene. The chain links TRBV11-3 to TRBJ2-7; D may be TRBD2 (6 bases). The CDR3 spans 14 residues. CDR1 and CDR2 from the germline V gene are SGHNT and YENEEA. Trimming shortened V by 5 bases and J by 3 bases, and 14 bases separated the two germline ends. This CDR3 reads CASSKGGQGYEQYF. The sequenced CDR3 bases are TGTGCCAGCAGCAAAGGAGGGCAGGGCTACGAG.

This clone has at least ten counts. The CDR3 is cut off 3 residues early in the read; its end comes from the germline J gene. V and J are TRBV10-1 and TRBJ2-1, with 11 bases aligning to TRBD2. Germline CDR1 is WNHNN and CDR2 is SYGVQD (reference sequence). V was pared by 5 bases and J by 9 bases, with 6 bases of the junction left unmatched. The CDR3 has 14 residues. CDR3 bases read: TGCGCCAGCAGTAACTTAGCGGGGGGGACTGAG. This gives the protein CASSNLAGGTE. The whole CDR3 is CASSNLAGGTEQFF.

This clone showed up many times. From the germline J gene comes the end of the CDR3, since the read stops 3 residues before it. V and J are TRBV29-1 and TRBJ2-3; 9 positions agree with TRBD2. The CDR3 is 14 residues long. V was clipped by 7 bases and J by 4 bases; unmatched bases: 9. Germline assignment: CDR1 SQVTM and CDR2 ANQGSEA. CDR3: CSGEQGGGADTQYF. The sequenced part of the CDR3 DNA is TGCAGCGGGGAACAGGGCGGGGGGGCAGATACG.

A word on this clone: The read ends 3 residues shy of where the CDR3 ends; the end is completed using the germline J gene. The chain has TRBV19 and TRBJ1-2, with 7 bases matching TRBD1. V lost 2 bases, J lost 2 bases, and 11 bases stayed unmatched. The CDR3 contains 17 residues. The germline V gene encodes CDR1 LNHDA and CDR2 SQIVND (reference sequence). The sequenced CDR3 bases are TGTGCCAGTAGTATAATGAGAGGGACAGCTGCGAACTATGGC. Its protein is CASSIMRGTAANYG. The CDR3 reads in full as CASSIMRGTAANYGYTF.

This clone has at least ten counts. The read finishes 3 residues shy of the CDR3 end, and the germline J gene is used to complete it. Different DNA sequences within this sample yield the same CDR3. The chain carries TRBV7-6 and TRBJ1-2; D possibly corresponds to TRBD1 (5 bases). The CDR3 consists of 14 residues. Trimming cost V 1 base and J 1 base, with 7 bases left between them. Germline V gene sequence: CDR1 SGHVS, CDR2 FNYEAQ. CDR3 loop: CASSLGGDNYGYTF. The sequenced CDR3 bases are TGTGCCAGCAGCTTAGGAGGGGATAACTATGGC.

This clone appeared many times. Read sequence stops 3 residues before the CDR3 end, and the germline J gene provides the missing end. The gene calls are TRBV30 and TRBJ1-5; D is unresolved. The CDR3 spans 12 residues. V lost 1 base, J lost 5 bases, and 6 bases lay in between. Germline values: CDR1 GTSNPN, CDR2 SVGIG (reference sequence). This CDR3 reads CAWSGSDQPQHF. CDR3 DNA, as far as it was read: TGTGCCTGGAGTGGGTCAGATCAGCCC.